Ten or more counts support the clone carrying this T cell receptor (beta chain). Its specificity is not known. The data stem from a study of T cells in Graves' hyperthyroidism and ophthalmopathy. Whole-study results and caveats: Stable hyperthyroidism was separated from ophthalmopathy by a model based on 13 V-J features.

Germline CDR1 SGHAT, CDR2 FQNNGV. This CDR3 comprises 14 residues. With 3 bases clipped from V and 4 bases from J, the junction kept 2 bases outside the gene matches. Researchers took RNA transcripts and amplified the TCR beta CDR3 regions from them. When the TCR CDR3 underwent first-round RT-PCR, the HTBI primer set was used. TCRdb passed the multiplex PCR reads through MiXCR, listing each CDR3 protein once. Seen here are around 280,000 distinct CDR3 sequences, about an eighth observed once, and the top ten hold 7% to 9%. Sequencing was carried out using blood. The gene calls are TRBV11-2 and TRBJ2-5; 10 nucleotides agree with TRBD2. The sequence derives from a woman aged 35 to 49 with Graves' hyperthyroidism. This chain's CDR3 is CASSFRLAGETQYF. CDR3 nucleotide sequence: TGTGCCAGCAGCTTTAGACTAGCGGGAGAGACCCAGTACTTC.